These T cell receptor beta chains were read from a single sample in a study of vaccination effects on CD4 cells after COVID-19. Some clones are missing from TCRdb's copy, which holds only in-frame ones; the method was immunoSEQ multiplex PCR. The sample has about 45,000 clones; around 70% are singletons. Which antigens these TCRs recognize remains unknown. Specimen: CD4+ T cells from PBMCs cultured without peptide, collected after COVID-19 vaccination. All receptors come from a human donor who received a COVID-19 vaccine. Both conserved end residues are part of each CDR3. Fields, in order: D gene, J gene, V gene, clone size, CDR3 DNA, CDR3 protein. A D gene is named only where the DNA matches it firmly. For some rows the clone size is stated as once, few or many, or as a class when expanded; others skip it.

NA TRBJ2-6 TRBV5-6 NA TGTGCCAGCAGAGCAGGGTTTTCTGGGGCCAACGTCCTGACTTTC CASRAGFSGANVLTF
NA TRBJ2-5 TRBV25-1 NA TGTGCCAGCAGTGAATTTAGAGGGACCCAGGAGACCCAGTACTTC CASSEFRGTQETQYF
NA TRBJ2-7 TRBV3-1/TRBV3-2 NA TGTGCCAGCAGCCAAGTTGTGGACGAGCAGTACTTC CASSQVVDEQYF
TRBD2 TRBJ2-1 TRBV7-9 NA TGTGCCAGCAGCACCGGACTAGCGGGAGTCGAAGAGCAGTTCTTC CASSTGLAGVEEQFF
NA TRBJ2-3 TRBV5-1 NA TGCGCCAGCAGCTTGGATGGCAGTACCACAGATACGCAGTATTTT CASSLDGSTTDTQYF
NA TRBJ1-6 TRBV4-1 few TGCGCCAGCAGCCAAGCGACCCACCTCGGGCATTCACCCCTCCACTTT CASSQATHLGHSPLHF
NA TRBJ1-2 TRBV5-1 few TGCGCCAGCAGCTTGGGGACGGTAAACTATGGCTACACCTTC CASSLGTVNYGYTF
NA TRBJ2-7 TRBV25-1 NA TGTGCCAGCAGTGAAGTTTCCACCTACGAGCAGTACTTC CASSEVSTYEQYF
NA TRBJ1-2 TRBV18 once TGTGCCAGCACTGCCGACAGACTAAACAACTATGGCTACACCTTC CASTADRLNNYGYTF
TRBD1 TRBJ2-7 TRBV6-5 NA TGTGCCAGCAGTTTCCTCAGGGGGCGAAGCTCCTACGAGCAGTACTTC CASSFLRGRSSYEQYF
NA TRBJ1-4 TRBV27 NA TGTGCCAGCACCTCAGTGGGGGTCGACGAAAAACTGTTTTTT CASTSVGVDEKLFF
NA TRBJ2-1 TRBV5-1 NA TGCGCCATACACCTAGCCAGGAACTACAATGAGCAGTTCTTC CAIHLARNYNEQFF
NA TRBJ1-2 TRBV6-5 few TGTGCCAGCAGCAGACCCGGGACCTCCTATGGCTACACCTTC CASSRPGTSYGYTF
NA TRBJ1-2 TRBV20-1 few TGCAGTGCTTCGGACGGCTATGGCTACACCTTC CSASDGYGYTF
NA TRBJ2-7 TRBV19 NA TGTGCCAGTAGTTCTCCGGGGGCCCTTAATTTCGAGCAGTACTTC CASSSPGALNFEQYF
NA TRBJ1-4 TRBV19 NA TGTGCCAGTAGTAACAAGGGAGCCCATGAAAAACTGTTTTTT CASSNKGAHEKLFF
NA TRBJ2-2 TRBV19 NA TGTGCCAGTAGTTTGCGGGCGACGAACACCGGGGAGCTGTTTTTT CASSLRATNTGELFF
NA TRBJ2-5 TRBV14 few TGTGCCAGCAGCCAAGGGAGCGCGTGGGGGGTACAAGAGACCCAGTACTTC CASSQGSAWGVQETQYF
NA TRBJ2-5 TRBV14 few TGTGCCAGCAGCCAAGTTCTTGCAGGTCAGACCCAGTACTTC CASSQVLAGQTQYF
TRBD1 TRBJ1-6 TRBV27 NA TGTGCCAGCAGTTGGGGAAGACAGGGGAGGGCTTCACCCCTCCACTTT CASSWGRQGRASPLHF
NA TRBJ2-1 TRBV2 NA TGTGCCAGCAGTGAAGGGTGGGATGAGCAGTTCTTC CASSEGWDEQFF
TRBD2 TRBJ2-3 TRBV6-5 NA TGTGCCAGCAGCCAAGCTAGCGGGGGACCAGATACGCAGTATTTT CASSQASGGPDTQYF
TRBD2 TRBJ2-7 TRBV6-1 NA TGTGCCAGCAGTGAAGTGACTAGCGGGAGCAACGAGCAGTACTTC CASSEVTSGSNEQYF
NA TRBJ1-4 TRBV6-1 NA TGTGCCAGCAGTGATTCGAGTGAAAAACTGTTTTTT CASSDSSEKLFF
NA TRBJ1-5 TRBV7-6 NA TGTGCCAGCAGCTTACGGGGGGCGGGCAATCAGCCCCAGCATTTT CASSLRGAGNQPQHF
TRBD1 TRBJ1-2 TRBV27 once TGTGCCAGCAGTTTAATGGTGACAGGGGACTATGGCTACACCTTC CASSLMVTGDYGYTF
TRBD1 TRBJ2-7 TRBV3-1/TRBV3-2 NA TGTGCCAGCAGCCAGAGGGACAGGGGCGACGAGCAGTACTTC CASSQRDRGDEQYF
TRBD1 TRBJ1-2 TRBV27 NA TGTGCCAGCAGTTTTTTTGCGAACGTGCTGACGGGACAGGGGCCCCCCGGCTACACCTTC CASSFFANVLTGQGPPGYTF
NA TRBJ2-7 TRBV15 once TGTGCCACCAGCAGTCACTCCAATCCCTACGAGCAGTACTTC CATSSHSNPYEQYF
NA TRBJ1-1 TRBV19 NA TGTGCCAGTAGTGCGGGTCTAACAGGGAATACTGAAGCTTTCTTT CASSAGLTGNTEAFF
TRBD1 TRBJ1-1 TRBV6-5 NA TGTGCCAGCAATGTACAGGGGACACACACTGAAGCTTTCTTT CASNVQGTHTEAFF
NA TRBJ2-3 TRBV10-3 NA TGTGCCATCAGGAACCCGACCGGGACCCGTGCTAGCACAGATACGCAGTATTTT CAIRNPTGTRASTDTQYF
NA TRBJ1-3 TRBV2 NA TGTGCCAGCAGGGCCTCAACTGGGACCTCTGGAAACACCATATATTTT CASRASTGTSGNTIYF
NA TRBJ2-3 TRBV7-9 NA TGTGCCAGCAGCTCCCCGGCCCGCGATACGCAGTATTTT CASSSPARDTQYF
TRBD2 TRBJ2-7 TRBV7-9 NA TGTGCCAGCAGCTTAGGGGGGGGGTTGGACGAGCAGTACTTC CASSLGGGLDEQYF
NA TRBJ2-7 TRBV7-8 NA TGTGCCAGCAGATTTAGGGTCTCCTACGAGCAGTACTTC CASRFRVSYEQYF
NA TRBJ2-7 TRBV5-8 NA TGTGCCAGCAGCTTGGATGGGACCGGCTCCTACGAGCAGTACTTC CASSLDGTGSYEQYF
TRBD1 TRBJ1-2 TRBV18 NA TGTGCCAGCTCACCACAGGACAGGGTCTATGGCTACACCTTC CASSPQDRVYGYTF
NA TRBJ1-1 TRBV6-5 NA TGTGCCAGCAGTCTTGGACAGAACACTGAAGCTTTCTTT CASSLGQNTEAFF
NA TRBJ1-5 TRBV4-1 NA TGCGCCAGCAGCCAAGATCTAGCGTTCCGCAGGGGCGATCAGCCCCAGCATTTT CASSQDLAFRRGDQPQHF
NA TRBJ1-2 TRBV18 NA TGTGCCAGCTCACCAAACCCGGCAAACTATGGCTACACCTTC CASSPNPANYGYTF
NA TRBJ2-7 TRBV2 NA TGTGCCAGCAGCCAGTCCTCCTACGAGCAGTACTTC CASSQSSYEQYF
TRBD2 TRBJ2-3 TRBV10-3 NA TGTGCCATCACCCCGGGAGGGCCTAGCACAGATACGCAGTATTTT CAITPGGPSTDTQYF
TRBD1 TRBJ1-1 TRBV6-5 NA TGTGCCAGCGGCAGCGGCGACAGGGTCACTGAAGCTTTCTTT CASGSGDRVTEAFF
NA TRBJ1-2 TRBV7-9 NA TGTGCCAGCAGCTTATTTGACTATGGCTACACCTTC CASSLFDYGYTF
NA TRBJ2-2 TRBV3-1/TRBV3-2 few TGTGCCAGCAGCCCCTACGGGGCGAACACCGGGGAGCTGTTTTTT CASSPYGANTGELFF
NA TRBJ1-5 TRBV29-1 NA TGCAGCGTTGAAGTCAGCCCGGCACAGCCCCAGCATTTT CSVEVSPAQPQHF